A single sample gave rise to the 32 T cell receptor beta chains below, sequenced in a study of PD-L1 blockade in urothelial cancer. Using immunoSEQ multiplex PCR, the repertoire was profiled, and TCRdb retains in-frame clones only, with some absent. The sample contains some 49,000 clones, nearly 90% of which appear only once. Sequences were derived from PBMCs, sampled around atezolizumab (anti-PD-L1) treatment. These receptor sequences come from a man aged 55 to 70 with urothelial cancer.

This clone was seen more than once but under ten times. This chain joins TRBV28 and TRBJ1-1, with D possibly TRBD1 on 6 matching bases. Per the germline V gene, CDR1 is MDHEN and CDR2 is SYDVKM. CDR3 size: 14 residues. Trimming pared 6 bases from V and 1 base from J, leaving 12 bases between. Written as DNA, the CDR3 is TGTGCCAGCAGAAAACAGGGACCGAACACTGAAGCTTTCTTT. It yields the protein CASRKQGPNTEAFF.

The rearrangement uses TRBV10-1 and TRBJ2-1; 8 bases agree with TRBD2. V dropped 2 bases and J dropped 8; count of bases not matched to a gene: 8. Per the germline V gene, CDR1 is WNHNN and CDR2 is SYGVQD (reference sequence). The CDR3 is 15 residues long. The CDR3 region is CASSEGLAGRDEQFF. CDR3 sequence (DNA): TGCGCCAGCAGTGAGGGGTTAGCGGGGAGAGATGAGCAGTTCTTC.

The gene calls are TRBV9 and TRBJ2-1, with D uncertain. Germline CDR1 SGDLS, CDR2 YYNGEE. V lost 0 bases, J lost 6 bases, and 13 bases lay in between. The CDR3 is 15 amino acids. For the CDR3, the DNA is TGTGCCAGCAGCGTAGGTAGTATATTGATCAATGAGCAGTTCTTC. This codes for CASSVGSILINEQFF.

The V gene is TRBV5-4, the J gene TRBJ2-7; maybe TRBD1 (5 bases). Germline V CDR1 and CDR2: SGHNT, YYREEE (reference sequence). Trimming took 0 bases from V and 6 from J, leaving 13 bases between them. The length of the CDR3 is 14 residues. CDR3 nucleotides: TGTGCCAGCAGCTTGGTGCAGGGTGAGCGCGAGCAGTACTTC. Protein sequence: CASSLVQGEREQYF.

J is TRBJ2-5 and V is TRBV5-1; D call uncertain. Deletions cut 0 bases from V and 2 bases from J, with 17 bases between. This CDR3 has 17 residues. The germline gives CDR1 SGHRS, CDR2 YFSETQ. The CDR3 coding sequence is TGCGCCAGCAGCTTGGCCTTTAGTACTGCCTCACAAGAGACCCAGTACTTC. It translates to CASSLAFSTASQETQYF.

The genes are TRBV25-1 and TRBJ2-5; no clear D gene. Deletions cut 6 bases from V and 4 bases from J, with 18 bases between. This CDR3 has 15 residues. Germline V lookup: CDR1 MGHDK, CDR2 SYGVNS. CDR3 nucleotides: TGTGCCAGCAGCGATTGGCAGGCCGGCCGAGAGACCCAGTACTTC. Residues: CASSDWQAGRETQYF.

The CDR3 coding sequence is TGTGCCAGCAGTTGGGGACAGGGCAATGAAAAACTGTTTTTT. Encoded protein: CASSWGQGNEKLFF. The V and J genes are TRBV6-1 and TRBJ1-4; 9 nucleotides line up with TRBD1. The V gene's germline CDR1 is MNHNS and CDR2 SASEGT. V was pared by 5 bases and J by 5 bases, with 3 bases of the junction left unmatched. The CDR3 is 14 amino acids.

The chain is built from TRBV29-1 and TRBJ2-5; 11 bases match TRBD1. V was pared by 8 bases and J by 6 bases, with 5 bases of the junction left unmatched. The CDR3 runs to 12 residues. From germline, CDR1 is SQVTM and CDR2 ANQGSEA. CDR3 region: CSSGQGAQTQYF. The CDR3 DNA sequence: TGCAGCAGCGGACAGGGGGCGCAGACCCAGTACTTC.

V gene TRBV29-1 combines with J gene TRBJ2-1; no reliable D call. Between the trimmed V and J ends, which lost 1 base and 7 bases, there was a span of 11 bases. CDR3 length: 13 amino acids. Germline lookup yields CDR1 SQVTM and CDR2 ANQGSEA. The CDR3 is CSVEAWSSNEQFF. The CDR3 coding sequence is TGCAGCGTTGAAGCCTGGTCGAGTAATGAGCAGTTCTTC.

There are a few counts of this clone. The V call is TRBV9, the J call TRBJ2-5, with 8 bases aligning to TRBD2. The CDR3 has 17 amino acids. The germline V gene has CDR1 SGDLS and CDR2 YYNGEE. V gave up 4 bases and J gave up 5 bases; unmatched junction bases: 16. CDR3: CASSSTFRSGGGETQYF. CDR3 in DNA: TGTGCCAGCAGCTCAACTTTCCGAAGCGGGGGAGGGGAGACCCAGTACTTC.

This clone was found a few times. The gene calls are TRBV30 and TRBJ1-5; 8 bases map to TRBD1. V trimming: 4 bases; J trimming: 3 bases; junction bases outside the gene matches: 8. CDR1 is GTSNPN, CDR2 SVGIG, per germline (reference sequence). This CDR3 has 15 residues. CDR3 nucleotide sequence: TGTGCCTGGAACCGACAGGGGTCCCTCAATCAGCCCCAGCATTTT. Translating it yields CAWNRQGSLNQPQHF.

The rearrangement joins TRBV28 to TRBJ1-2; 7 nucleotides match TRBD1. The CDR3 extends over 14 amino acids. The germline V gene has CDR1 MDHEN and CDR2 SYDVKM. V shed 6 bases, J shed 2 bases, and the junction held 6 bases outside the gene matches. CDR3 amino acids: CASSPPGQNYGYTF. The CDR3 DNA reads TGTGCCAGCAGCCCCCCGGGACAGAACTATGGCTACACCTTC.

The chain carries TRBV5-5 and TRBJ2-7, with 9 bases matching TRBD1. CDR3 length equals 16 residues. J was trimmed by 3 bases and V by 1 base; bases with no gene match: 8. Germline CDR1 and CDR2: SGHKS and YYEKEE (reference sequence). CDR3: CASSLTPGQGVYEQYF. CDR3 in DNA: TGTGCCAGCAGCTTGACCCCGGGACAGGGAGTCTACGAGCAGTACTTC.

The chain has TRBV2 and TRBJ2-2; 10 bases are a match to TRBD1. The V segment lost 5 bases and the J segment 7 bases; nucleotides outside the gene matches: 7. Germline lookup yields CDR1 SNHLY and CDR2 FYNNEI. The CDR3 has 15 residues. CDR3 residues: CASSWGTGVVGELFF. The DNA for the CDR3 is TGTGCCAGCAGTTGGGGGACAGGGGTGGTCGGGGAGCTGTTTTTT.

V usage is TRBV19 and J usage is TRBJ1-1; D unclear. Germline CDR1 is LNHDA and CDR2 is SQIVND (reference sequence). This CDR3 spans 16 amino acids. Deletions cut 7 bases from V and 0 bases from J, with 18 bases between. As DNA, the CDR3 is TGTGCCAGTACCGCCGGAGCGGGCCTCATGAACACTGAAGCTTTCTTT. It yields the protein CASTAGAGLMNTEAFF. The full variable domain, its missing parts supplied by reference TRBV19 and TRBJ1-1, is DGGITQSPKYLFRKEGQNVTLSCEQNLNHDAMYWYRQDPGQGLRLIYYSQIVNDFQKGDIAEGYSVSREKKESFPLTVTSAQKNPTAFYLCASTAGAGLMNTEAFFGQGTRLTVV.

CDR3 loop: CASSSGQGPTDTQYF. The CDR3 DNA sequence: TGTGCCAGCAGCTCGGGACAGGGACCCACAGATACGCAGTATTTT. The chain couples TRBV7-9 to TRBJ2-3; 9 nucleotides line up with TRBD1. There are 15 residues in the CDR3. In germline, CDR1 is SEHNR, CDR2 FQNEAQ (reference sequence). V shed 4 bases, J shed 2 bases, and the junction held 4 bases outside the gene matches.

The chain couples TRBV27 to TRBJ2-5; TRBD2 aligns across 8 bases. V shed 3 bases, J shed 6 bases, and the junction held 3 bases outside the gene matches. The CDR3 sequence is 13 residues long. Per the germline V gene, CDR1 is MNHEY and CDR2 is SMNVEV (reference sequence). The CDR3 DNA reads TGTGCCAGCAGTTTTGCGGGGGGTAAGACCCAGTACTTC. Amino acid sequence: CASSFAGGKTQYF.

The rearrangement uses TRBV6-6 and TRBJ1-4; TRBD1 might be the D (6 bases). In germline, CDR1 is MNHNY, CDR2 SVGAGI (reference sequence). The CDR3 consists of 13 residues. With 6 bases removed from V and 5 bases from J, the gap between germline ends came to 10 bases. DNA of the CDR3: TGTGCCAGCAGCCTAACAGGGAATGAAAAACTGTTTTTT. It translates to CASSLTGNEKLFF.

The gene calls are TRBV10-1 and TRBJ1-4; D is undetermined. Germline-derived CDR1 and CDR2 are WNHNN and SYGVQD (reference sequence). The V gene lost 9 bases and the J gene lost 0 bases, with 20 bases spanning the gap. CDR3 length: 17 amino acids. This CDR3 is CARTGSQDLPTNEKLFF. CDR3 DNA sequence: TGCGCCAGGACGGGGTCCCAGGACCTTCCAACTAATGAAAAACTGTTTTTT.

The CDR3 region is CASSIAQTQYF. DNA of the CDR3: TGTGCCAGTAGTATCGCGCAGACCCAGTACTTC. This chain joins TRBV19 and TRBJ2-5; D unresolved. The CDR3 has 11 amino acids. Between the trimmed V and J ends, which lost 3 bases and 6 bases, there was a span of 5 bases. Germline V gene data show CDR1 as LNHDA and CDR2 as SQIVND (reference sequence).

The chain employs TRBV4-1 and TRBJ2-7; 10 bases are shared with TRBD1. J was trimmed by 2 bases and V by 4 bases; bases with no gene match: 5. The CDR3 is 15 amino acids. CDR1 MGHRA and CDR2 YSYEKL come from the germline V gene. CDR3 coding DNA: TGCGCCAGCAGCCTGGAAGGACAGGGGGCCTACGAGCAGTACTTC. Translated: CASSLEGQGAYEQYF.

The CDR3 DNA reads as TGTGCCAGCAGTTTAAGTAGGACAGGGGGCGAAGAAAGGACTGAAGCTTTCTTT. Residues: CASSLSRTGGEERTEAFF. This rearrangement joins TRBV27 to TRBJ1-1; TRBD1 matches at 11 bases. The CDR3 covers 18 residues. Germline CDR1 reads MNHEY; CDR2 reads SMNVEV (reference sequence). After removal of 2 bases from V and 5 bases from J, the junction contained 13 bases not matched to a gene.

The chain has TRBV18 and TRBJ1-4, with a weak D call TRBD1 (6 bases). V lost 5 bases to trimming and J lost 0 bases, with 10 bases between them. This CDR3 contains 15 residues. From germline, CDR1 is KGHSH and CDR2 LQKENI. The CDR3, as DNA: TGTGCCAGCTCAGACAGGACATCAACTAATGAAAAACTGTTTTTT. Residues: CASSDRTSTNEKLFF.

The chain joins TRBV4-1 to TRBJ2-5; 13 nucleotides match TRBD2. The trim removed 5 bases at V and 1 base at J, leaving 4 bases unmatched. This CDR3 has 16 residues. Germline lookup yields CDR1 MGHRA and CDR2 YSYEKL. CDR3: CASSTGLAGAQETQYF. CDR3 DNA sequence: TGCGCCAGCAGCACTGGACTAGCGGGAGCCCAAGAGACCCAGTACTTC.

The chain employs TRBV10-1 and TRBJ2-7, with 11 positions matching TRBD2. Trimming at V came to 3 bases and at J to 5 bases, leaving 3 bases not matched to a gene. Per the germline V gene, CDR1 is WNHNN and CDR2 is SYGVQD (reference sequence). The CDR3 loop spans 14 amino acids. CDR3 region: CASSDLAGGHEQYF. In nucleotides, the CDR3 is TGCGCCAGCAGTGACCTAGCGGGGGGCCACGAGCAGTACTTC.

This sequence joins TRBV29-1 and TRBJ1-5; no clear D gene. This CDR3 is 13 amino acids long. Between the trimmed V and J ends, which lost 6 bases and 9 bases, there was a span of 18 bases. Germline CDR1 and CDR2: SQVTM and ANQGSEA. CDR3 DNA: TGCAGCGTCCTAGACGGTTTAGAAAGGCCCCAGCATTTT. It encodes CSVLDGLERPQHF.

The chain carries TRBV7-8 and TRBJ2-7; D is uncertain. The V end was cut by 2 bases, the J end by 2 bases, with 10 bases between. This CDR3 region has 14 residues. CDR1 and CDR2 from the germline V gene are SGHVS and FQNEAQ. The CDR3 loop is CASSLNSYAYEQYF. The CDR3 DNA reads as TGTGCCAGCAGCTTAAACAGCTATGCCTACGAGCAGTACTTC.

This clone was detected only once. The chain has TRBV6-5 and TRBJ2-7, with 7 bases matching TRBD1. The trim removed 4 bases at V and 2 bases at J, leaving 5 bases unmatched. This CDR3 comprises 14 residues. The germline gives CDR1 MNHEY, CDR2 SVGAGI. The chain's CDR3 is CASSSWDRPYEQYF. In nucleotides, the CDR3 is TGTGCCAGCAGTTCCTGGGACAGACCCTACGAGCAGTACTTC.

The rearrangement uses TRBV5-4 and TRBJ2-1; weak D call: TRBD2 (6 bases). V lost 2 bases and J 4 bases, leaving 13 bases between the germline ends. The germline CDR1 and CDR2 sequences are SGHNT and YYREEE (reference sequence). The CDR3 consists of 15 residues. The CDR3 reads CASSLSAGLYNEQFF. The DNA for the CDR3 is TGTGCCAGCAGCTTATCCGCGGGGCTTTACAATGAGCAGTTCTTC.

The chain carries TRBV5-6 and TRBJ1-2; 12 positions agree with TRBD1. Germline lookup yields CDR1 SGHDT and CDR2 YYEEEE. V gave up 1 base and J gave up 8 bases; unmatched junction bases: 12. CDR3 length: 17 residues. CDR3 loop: CASSLIKRDRGRRGYTF. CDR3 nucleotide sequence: TGTGCCAGCAGCTTGATAAAAAGGGACAGGGGGCGCAGGGGCTACACCTTC.

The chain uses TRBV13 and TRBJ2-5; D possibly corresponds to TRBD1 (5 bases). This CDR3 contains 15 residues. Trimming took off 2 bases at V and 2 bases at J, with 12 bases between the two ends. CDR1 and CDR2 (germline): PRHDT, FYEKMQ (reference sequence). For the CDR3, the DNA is TGTGCCAGCAGCTTAAAACAGGCAGGGCAAGAGACCCAGTACTTC. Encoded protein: CASSLKQAGQETQYF.

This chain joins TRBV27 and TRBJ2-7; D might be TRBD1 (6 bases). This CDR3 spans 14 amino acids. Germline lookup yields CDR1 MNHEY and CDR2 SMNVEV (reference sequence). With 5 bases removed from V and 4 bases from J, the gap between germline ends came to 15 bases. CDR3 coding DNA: TGTGCCAGCAGTCCGGGACACAGGAATTACGAGCAGTACTTC. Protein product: CASSPGHRNYEQYF.